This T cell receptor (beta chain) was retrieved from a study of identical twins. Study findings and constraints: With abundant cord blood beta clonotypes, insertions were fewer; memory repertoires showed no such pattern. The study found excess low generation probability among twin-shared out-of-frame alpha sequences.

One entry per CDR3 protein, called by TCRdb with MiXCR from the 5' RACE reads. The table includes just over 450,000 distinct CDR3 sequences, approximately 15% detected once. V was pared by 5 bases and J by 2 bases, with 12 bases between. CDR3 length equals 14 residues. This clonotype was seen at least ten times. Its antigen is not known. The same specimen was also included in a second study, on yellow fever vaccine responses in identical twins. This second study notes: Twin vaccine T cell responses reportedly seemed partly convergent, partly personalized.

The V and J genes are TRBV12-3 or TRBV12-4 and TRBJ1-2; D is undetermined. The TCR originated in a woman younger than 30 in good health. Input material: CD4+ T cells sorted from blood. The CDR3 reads CASSPRTENYGYTF. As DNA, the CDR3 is TGTGCCAGCAGTCCCCGGACGGAAAACTATGGCTACACCTTC.